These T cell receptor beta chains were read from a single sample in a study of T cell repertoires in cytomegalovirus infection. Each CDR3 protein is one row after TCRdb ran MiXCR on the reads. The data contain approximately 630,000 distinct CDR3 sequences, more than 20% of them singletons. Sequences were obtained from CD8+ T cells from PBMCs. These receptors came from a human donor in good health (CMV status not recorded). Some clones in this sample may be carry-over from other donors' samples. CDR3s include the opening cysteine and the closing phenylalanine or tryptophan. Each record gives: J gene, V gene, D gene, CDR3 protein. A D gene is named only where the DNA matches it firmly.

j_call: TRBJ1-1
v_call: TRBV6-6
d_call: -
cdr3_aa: CASGQGSYTEAFF

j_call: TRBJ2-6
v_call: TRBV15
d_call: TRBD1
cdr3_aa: CATSSDRGVSGANVLTF

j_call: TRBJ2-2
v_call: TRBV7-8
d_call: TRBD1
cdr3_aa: CASSPPGQLTGELFF

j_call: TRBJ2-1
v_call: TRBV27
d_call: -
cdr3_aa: CASSLLAVPGGNEQFF

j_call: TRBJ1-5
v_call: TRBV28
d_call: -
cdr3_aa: CASYEAGGHQPQHF

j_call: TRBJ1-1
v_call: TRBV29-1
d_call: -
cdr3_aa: CSVGSEAFF

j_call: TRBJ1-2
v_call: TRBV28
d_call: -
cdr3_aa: CASSLSRTVYGYTF

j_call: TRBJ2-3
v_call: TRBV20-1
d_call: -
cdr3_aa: CSARTRQGTDTQYF

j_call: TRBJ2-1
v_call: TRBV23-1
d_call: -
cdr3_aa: CASSPRTPPQDNEQFF

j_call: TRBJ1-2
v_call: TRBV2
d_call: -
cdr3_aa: CASSVGTPVNGYTF

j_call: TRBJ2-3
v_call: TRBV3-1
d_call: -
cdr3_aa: CASSQGSDYPTDTQYF

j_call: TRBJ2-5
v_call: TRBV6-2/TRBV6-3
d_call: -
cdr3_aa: CASSYTEAYQETQYF

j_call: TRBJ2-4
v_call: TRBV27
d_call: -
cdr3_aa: CASSSDSKNIQYF

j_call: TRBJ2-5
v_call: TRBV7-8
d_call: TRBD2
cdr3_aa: CASSFAGTSGETQYF

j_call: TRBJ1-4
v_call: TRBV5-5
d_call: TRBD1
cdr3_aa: CASSWDRGGEKLFF